This T cell receptor beta chain was documented in a study of shared clonotypes between healthy human individuals. About the research overall: Three CD4 naive, three CD4 memory, two CD8 naive and one CD8 memory plate were used per donor.

With regard to this clone: Antigen unknown.

The study's findings and limits: Exclusively blood specimens were collected; tissue repertoires likely differ.

This CDR3 has 17 residues. The assay was immunoSEQ multiplex PCR, and TCRdb's table has in-frame clones only and misses some. The data hold about 1 million clones, with 60% to 80% observed a single time. Recent acute infections and vaccinations were absent in the healthy HIV-negative adult donors. CD4+ cells underwent separation, giving CD45RA+ naive and CD45RA-negative memory subsets. The receptor's source is a man between 18 and 35 years old in good health. Sequenced sample: memory CD4+ T cells sorted from blood. Documented subset: CD45RA-negative fraction. This sequence joins TRBV21-1 and TRBJ2-1; the D call of TRBD2 is as the table states it, not checked on the DNA. TRBV21-1 corresponds to a pseudogene. The CDR3: CASSKWQTSGRYNEQFF. DNA for the CDR3: TGTGCCAGCAGCAAATGGCAGACTAGCGGGAGGTACAATGAGCAGTTCTTC.